This T cell receptor (beta chain) was observed in a study of T cell responses to AZD1222 COVID-19 vaccine. Using immunoSEQ multiplex PCR, the repertoire was profiled, and TCRdb retains in-frame clones only, with some absent. The sample shows about 150,000 clones, roughly nine tenths of them seen only once. The length of the CDR3 is 14 residues. With 7 bases removed from V and 6 bases from J, the gap between germline ends came to 18 bases. Germline loops: CDR1 MNHEY, CDR2 SVGAGI. This clone was seen once. This rearrangement joins TRBV6-5 to TRBJ1-1, with D possibly TRBD1 on 6 matching bases. The material was peripheral blood, obtained 28 days after the second AZD1222 dose. The origin of this receptor is an adult who received the AZD1222 COVID-19 vaccine. The CDR3 spells CASNPRGGEAEAFF. The CDR3 DNA follows: TGTGCCAGCAATCCCAGGGGAGGAGAGGCTGAAGCTTTCTTT.